This T cell receptor beta chain was profiled in a study of shared clonotypes between healthy human individuals. At a deep level, the assay was run. The table came from immunoSEQ multiplex PCR; TCRdb's copy has only in-frame clones and leaves some out. The sample lists around 1.4 million clones, approximately 98.5% occurring once. Donors were healthy HIV-negative adults without recently reported acute infections or vaccinations. Germline CDR1 reads SGHTA; CDR2 reads FQGNSA. The V gene lost 3 bases and the J gene lost 8 bases, with 10 bases spanning the gap. The CDR3 loop spans 12 amino acids. J is TRBJ1-2 and V is TRBV7-2, with D unresolved. Source material: naive CD4+ T cells sorted from blood. Subset in this sample: CD45RA+ positively selected. This TCR derives from a man aged 25 to 40 in good health. Here the CDR3 DNA reads TGTGCCAGCAGCTTCCCCATGGGAGGCTACACCTTC. It codes for CASSFPMGGYTF.